A selection of T cell receptor beta chains follows, all from one sample in a study of control samples from healthy donors and cancer patients. Sequencing was performed with immunoSEQ multiplex PCR; in TCRdb, only in-frame clones are kept and a portion is missing. The sample holds under 200,000 clones, 91% seen once. What was sequenced was blood. Source of these receptors: a woman aged 30 to 39 in good health. CDR3s include the opening cysteine and the closing phenylalanine or tryptophan. Fields, in order: J gene, CDR3 length, V gene, CDR3 protein.

J gene: TRBJ1-5; CDR3 length: 16; V gene: TRBV6-6; CDR3 protein: CASSYSDRVINQPQHF
J gene: TRBJ2-1; CDR3 length: 15; V gene: TRBV3-1/TRBV3-2; CDR3 protein: CASSPEESSYNEQFF
J gene: TRBJ1-4; CDR3 length: 14; V gene: TRBV5-1; CDR3 protein: CASSFSATNEKLFF
J gene: TRBJ1-1; CDR3 length: 13; V gene: TRBV5-1; CDR3 protein: CASSLSQNTEAFF
J gene: TRBJ1-1; CDR3 length: 14; V gene: TRBV2; CDR3 protein: CASSGVYRNTEAFF
J gene: TRBJ2-3; CDR3 length: 17; V gene: TRBV3-1/TRBV3-2; CDR3 protein: CASSQDGGAHNTDTQYF
J gene: TRBJ2-3; CDR3 length: 14; V gene: TRBV7-2; CDR3 protein: CASSLETGTDTQYF
J gene: TRBJ2-7; CDR3 length: 11; V gene: TRBV29-1; CDR3 protein: CSVGTDYEQYF
J gene: TRBJ2-1; CDR3 length: 15; V gene: TRBV7-3; CDR3 protein: CASSLTSGTYNEQFF
J gene: TRBJ1-3; CDR3 length: 13; V gene: TRBV29-1; CDR3 protein: CSVGRGAGNTIYF
J gene: TRBJ2-3; CDR3 length: 15; V gene: TRBV7-9; CDR3 protein: CASSFGTSGTDTQYF
J gene: TRBJ1-5; CDR3 length: 12; V gene: TRBV19; CDR3 protein: CASSIRDQPQHF
J gene: TRBJ2-7; CDR3 length: 12; V gene: TRBV12-3/TRBV12-4; CDR3 protein: CASSLAGYEQYF
J gene: TRBJ2-1; CDR3 length: 15; V gene: TRBV9; CDR3 protein: CASSVEGASYNEQFF
J gene: TRBJ2-7; CDR3 length: 14; V gene: TRBV14; CDR3 protein: CASSQVDRPYEQYF
J gene: TRBJ2-7; CDR3 length: 14; V gene: TRBV29-1; CDR3 protein: CSVVGAGGPNEQYF
J gene: TRBJ1-3; CDR3 length: 16; V gene: TRBV6-1; CDR3 protein: CASSEILDSSGNTIYF
J gene: TRBJ1-1; CDR3 length: 16; V gene: TRBV11-2; CDR3 protein: CASSLVGLSGNTEAFF
J gene: TRBJ2-3; CDR3 length: 17; V gene: TRBV3-1/TRBV3-2; CDR3 protein: CASSRGLAGASTDTQYF
J gene: TRBJ2-7; CDR3 length: 12; V gene: TRBV25-1; CDR3 protein: CASRTDSYEQYF
J gene: TRBJ2-3; CDR3 length: 14; V gene: TRBV7-9; CDR3 protein: CASSRTGAGDTQYF
J gene: TRBJ1-6; CDR3 length: 15; V gene: TRBV6-5; CDR3 protein: CASSSGSSYNSPLHF
J gene: TRBJ2-7; CDR3 length: 13; V gene: TRBV6-1; CDR3 protein: CASSESGSYEQYF
J gene: TRBJ2-1; CDR3 length: 12; V gene: TRBV3-1/TRBV3-2; CDR3 protein: CASSQVSNEQFF
J gene: TRBJ2-6; CDR3 length: 15; V gene: TRBV6-2/TRBV6-3; CDR3 protein: CASSYTGAGANVLTF
J gene: TRBJ1-4; CDR3 length: 12; V gene: TRBV28; CDR3 protein: CASRRTGVKLFF
J gene: TRBJ1-2; CDR3 length: 11; V gene: TRBV29-1; CDR3 protein: CSVDRIYGYTF
J gene: TRBJ1-1; CDR3 length: 13; V gene: TRBV28; CDR3 protein: CASSFSRNTEAFF
J gene: TRBJ1-1; CDR3 length: 15; V gene: TRBV12-5; CDR3 protein: CASGTINRENTEAFF
J gene: TRBJ1-4; CDR3 length: 13; V gene: TRBV21-1; CDR3 protein: CASSRDRGEKLFF
J gene: TRBJ2-7; CDR3 length: 16; V gene: TRBV9; CDR3 protein: CASSPRTGSGSYEQYF
J gene: TRBJ2-3; CDR3 length: 11; V gene: TRBV28; CDR3 protein: CASRGTDTQYF
J gene: TRBJ2-3; CDR3 length: 14; V gene: TRBV5-6; CDR3 protein: CASSSSGGTDTQYF
J gene: TRBJ2-1; CDR3 length: 14; V gene: TRBV7-3; CDR3 protein: CASSPSGTRNEQFF
J gene: TRBJ2-7; CDR3 length: 15; V gene: TRBV11-2; CDR3 protein: CASSLGGDSSYEQYF
J gene: TRBJ2-3; CDR3 length: 12; V gene: TRBV3-1/TRBV3-2; CDR3 protein: CASSQVTDTQYF
J gene: TRBJ1-5; CDR3 length: 14; V gene: TRBV18; CDR3 protein: CASSQGYSNQPQHF
J gene: TRBJ2-5; CDR3 length: 14; V gene: TRBV5-1; CDR3 protein: CASSSGAFQETQYF
J gene: TRBJ1-3; CDR3 length: 16; V gene: TRBV4-1; CDR3 protein: CASSQPGTGYGNTIYF
J gene: TRBJ1-5; CDR3 length: 15; V gene: TRBV28; CDR3 protein: CASSTGGGGNQPQHF
J gene: TRBJ1-5; CDR3 length: 14; V gene: TRBV6-4; CDR3 protein: CASSPRASNQPQHF
J gene: TRBJ2-1; CDR3 length: 16; V gene: TRBV15; CDR3 protein: CATSRVLAGGTNEQFF
J gene: TRBJ1-1; CDR3 length: 13; V gene: TRBV5-5; CDR3 protein: CASSLARQGVAFF
J gene: TRBJ2-6; CDR3 length: 16; V gene: TRBV7-2; CDR3 protein: CASSLRGSSGANVLTF
J gene: TRBJ2-4; CDR3 length: 14; V gene: TRBV18; CDR3 protein: CASSPVSAKNIQYF